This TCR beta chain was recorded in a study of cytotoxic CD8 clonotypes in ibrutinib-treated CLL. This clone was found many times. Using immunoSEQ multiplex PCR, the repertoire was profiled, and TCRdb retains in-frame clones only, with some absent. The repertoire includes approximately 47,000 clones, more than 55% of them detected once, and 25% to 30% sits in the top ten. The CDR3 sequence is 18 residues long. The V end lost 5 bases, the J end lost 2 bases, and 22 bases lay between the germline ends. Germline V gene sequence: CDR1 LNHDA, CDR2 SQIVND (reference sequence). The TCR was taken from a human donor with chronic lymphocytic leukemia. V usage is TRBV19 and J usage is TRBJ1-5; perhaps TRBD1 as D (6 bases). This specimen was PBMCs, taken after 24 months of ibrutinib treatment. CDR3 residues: CASSPRGGAGVGNQPQHF. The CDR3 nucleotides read TGTGCCAGTAGTCCCCGCGGGGGGGCGGGGGTCGGCAATCAGCCCCAGCATTTT.